This T cell receptor (beta chain) originates from a study of T cell repertoires in cytomegalovirus infection. Details on this clonotype: As yet, its antigen is unknown. Relative to the germline gene, one junction end is altered; a read error may explain this.

MiXCR was run by TCRdb on the reads, yielding one entry per CDR3 protein. The table has fewer than 1,000,000 distinct CDR3 sequences, around 32% seen once; the top ten hold over 12%. This CDR3 spans 11 amino acids. The chain couples TRBV12-3 or TRBV12-4 to TRBJ1-2; no firm D call. The receptor was derived from a human donor in good health (CMV status not recorded). Some clones in this sample may be carry-over from other donors' samples. Specimen: cultured CD8+ T cells from PBMCs, collected from culture after CMV antigen stimulation. CDR3: CASVLDYSYTF. The DNA for the CDR3 is TGTGCCAGCGTTTTGGACTATAGCTATACCTTC.